This TCR beta chain was recovered during a study of blood T cell repertoires in COVID-19. Data came from immunoSEQ multiplex PCR; TCRdb stores just in-frame clones and leaves some out. Among roughly 220,000 clones listed, just over 85% were seen once. CDR3 size: 13 residues. V was trimmed by 5 bases and J by 4 bases, leaving 8 bases between them. Looked up from germline, CDR1 is SGHVS and CDR2 is FQNEAQ. The sequenced sample consisted of PBMCs or T cells enriched from blood (not recorded which). The chain uses TRBV7-8 and TRBJ2-2, with a possible D match to TRBD1 (5 bases). The receptor was derived from a woman aged 45-59 years with acute COVID-19. The CDR3 DNA sequence: TGTGCCAGCAGCCTACAGGTCACCGGGGAGCTGTTTTTT. The encoded protein is CASSLQVTGELFF.